Listed below are T cell receptor beta chains from one sample, sequenced in a study of cytomegalovirus exposure and HLA in healthy donors. This table comes from immunoSEQ multiplex PCR, and its TCRdb copy is limited to in-frame clones, with some not included. The sample includes under 200,000 clones, approximately 80% seen only once; the top ten take 2% to 3%. Specimen: PBMCs. The source of these receptors is a woman aged 35 to 49 in good health and CMV-seropositive. Both conserved end residues are trimmed from each CDR3. Each record gives: V gene, clone size, CDR3 protein. A clone size is listed for some rows: how often the clone was seen (once, few, many), or a class if it is expanded.

TRBV2	few	ASSRGGVSNQPQH
TRBV9	-	ASSATLGLIGQGGQETQY
TRBV5-1	-	ASSLDTNYGYT
TRBV6-6	-	ASSYPGEDQPQH
TRBV7-2	-	ASTSWGSRATDTQY
TRBV20-1	-	ASTGIDEQY
TRBV5-1	once	ASSLGTSSGDEQF
TRBV19	few	ASRTGGSAQY
TRBV28	once	AITRQGNTEAF
TRBV4-2	-	ASSSIKEGGNTEAF
TRBV19	-	ASTIYSLHGTEAF
TRBV18	-	ASSPTLTGVEEDGYT
TRBV5-1	once	ASSLALLAGVYNEQF
TRBV7-9	-	ASSLAAGREKLF